The sequence of this TCR beta chain was determined in a study of cytomegalovirus exposure and HLA in healthy donors. The CDR3 contains 19 residues. With 60 Vbeta and 13 Jbeta primers, the PCR was carried out. Per the original methods: Counted up in a later analysis, unique TCR beta chains came to around 80 million, with around 10 million shared. Data came from immunoSEQ multiplex PCR; TCRdb stores just in-frame clones and leaves some out. The V and J calls and clone size are taken from that table; D and trimming were inferred from the DNA. The sample includes 95,000 to 150,000 clones, almost 85% seen only once; the top ten take around 1.5%. A word on this clone: Its antigen is as yet unknown.

Overall study findings and caveats: Analyzed later, most CMV-associated TCR beta chains appeared HLA-restricted. TCR beta chains associated with HLA were, in a later analysis, more clonally expanded than equally common others.

Specimen: PBMCs. V is TRBV21-1 and J is TRBJ1-1; no check of the table's D call, TRBD1, against the DNA was made. TRBV21-1 constitutes a pseudogene. The TCR comes from a young woman in good health and CMV-seronegative. The CDR3 DNA is TGTGCCAGCAGCAAATCATCCGGGACAGGGCTGTCTTTGGCCACTGAAGCTTTCTTT. Translation: CASSKSSGTGLSLATEAFF.